This is a list of T cell receptor beta chains from one sample in a study of shared clonotypes between healthy human individuals. Only in-frame clones appear in the TCRdb table, and some are missing; sequencing was by immunoSEQ multiplex PCR. This table holds around 610,000 clones, around 96% found once. The sample taken for sequencing was naive CD8+ T cells sorted from blood. These receptors originate from a woman in her 30s in good health. CDR3s include the opening cysteine and the closing phenylalanine or tryptophan.

J gene | V gene | CDR3 protein
TRBJ2-3 | TRBV29-1 | CSVESAGGTDTQYF
TRBJ2-7 | TRBV29-1 | CSVRLGLYEQYF
TRBJ2-7 | TRBV6-1 | CASSDQIRARSYEQYF
TRBJ2-7 | TRBV7-6 | CASSLAPPGTSLYEQYF
TRBJ1-5 | TRBV19 | CASSIGTGVGNQPQHF
TRBJ2-2 | TRBV5-6 | CASSWGIASGGTGELFF
TRBJ2-1 | TRBV28 | CASSRRESSYNEQFF
TRBJ2-1 | TRBV27 | CASSIAGLRNEQFF
TRBJ2-7 | TRBV5-4 | CASSSDSPYEQYF
TRBJ2-5 | TRBV7-2 | CASSRAPWEQYF
TRBJ2-7 | TRBV28 | CASSLYRGGVGYEQYF
TRBJ1-1 | TRBV29-1 | CSVGGGSMNTEAFF
TRBJ2-3 | TRBV13 | CASSLVGGAGTDTQYF
TRBJ1-1 | TRBV9 | CASSVGPGPEAFF
TRBJ2-5 | TRBV27 | CASTTLAGARETQYF
- | TRBV5-6 | CASSLAAATYEQYF
TRBJ2-7 | TRBV7-8 | CASSSTGNTYEQYF
TRBJ2-7 | TRBV28 | CASSLLNQLYF
TRBJ2-2 | TRBV27 | CASSYLAGTGELFF
TRBJ2-1 | TRBV5-4 | CASSFLGASYEQFF
TRBJ2-2 | TRBV27 | CASSLSGAPPGELFF
TRBJ2-2 | TRBV29-1 | CSVAENTGELFF
TRBJ2-6 | TRBV27 | CASSPTGDSGANVLTF
TRBJ1-2 | TRBV6-5 | CASTTGWGYGYTF
TRBJ2-7 | TRBV19 | CASSIGLVPYEQYF
TRBJ2-2 | TRBV14 | CASSPHKGGNTGELFF
TRBJ2-1 | TRBV7-8 | CASSFFEGSYNEQFF
TRBJ2-1 | TRBV25-1 | CASPLRTRDREVARQFF
TRBJ2-7 | TRBV2 | CASFEGSHEQYF
TRBJ2-2 | TRBV6-1 | CASTLRGGTGELFF
TRBJ2-3 | TRBV27 | CASSLMGSAGVDTQYF
TRBJ2-1 | TRBV5-1 | CASSLGQGMRYEQFF
TRBJ2-7 | TRBV11-1 | CASSPGGGEQYF
TRBJ2-3 | TRBV30 | CAWTITSTDTQYF